These 8 T cell receptor beta chains originate from one sample sequenced in a study of blood T cell repertoires in COVID-19. Libraries were prepared by immunoSEQ multiplex PCR; TCRdb keeps only in-frame clonotypes and omits some of them. Seen here are tens of thousands of clones, around 85% observed once, and the top ten hold 1.2%. Material for sequencing was peripheral blood. Receptors were obtained from a middle-aged man with acute or convalescent COVID-19.

This chain joins TRBV5-1 and TRBJ2-5; D may be TRBD1 (6 bases). The germline V gene encodes CDR1 SGHRS and CDR2 YFSETQ. The V gene lost 0 bases and the J gene lost 2 bases, with 14 bases spanning the gap. CDR3 length equals 16 residues. The CDR3 DNA sequence: TGCGCCAGCAGCTTGGTGTCCCAGGGGCCACAAGAGACCCAGTACTTC. Translation gives CASSLVSQGPQETQYF. Based on the CDR3 plus reference TRBV5-1 and TRBJ2-5, the full variable domain is KAGVTQTPRYLIKTRGQQVTLSCSPISGHRSVSWYQQTPGQGLQFLFEYFSETQRNKGNFPGRFSGRQFSNSRSEMNVSTLELGDSALYLCASSLVSQGPQETQYFGPGTRLLVL.

The chain carries TRBV29-1 and TRBJ2-2; D is perhaps TRBD1 (6 bases). V shed 5 bases and J shed 6 bases, with 13 bases lying between them. The CDR3 covers 13 residues. The germline V gene has CDR1 SQVTM and CDR2 ANQGSEA. The CDR3 coding sequence is TGCAGCGTTAGGTACAGGGTTTCCGGGGAGCTGTTTTTT. Translated: CSVRYRVSGELFF.

This chain uses TRBV18 with TRBJ2-7; no clear D. Trimming pared 6 bases from V and 5 bases from J, leaving 11 bases between. Germline lookup yields CDR1 KGHSH and CDR2 LQKENI. The CDR3 has 12 amino acids. CDR3 DNA sequence: TGTGCCAGCTCTCCCGCCCGGGACGAGCAGTACTTC. Residues: CASSPARDEQYF.

The rearrangement joins TRBV18 to TRBJ1-1; no clear D. V gave up 6 bases and J gave up 2 bases, with 13 bases separating them. The CDR3 runs 14 residues. Germline V gene data show CDR1 as KGHSH and CDR2 as LQKENI. CDR3 sequence (DNA): TGTGCCAGCTCCGGGAGAGGAGACAACACTGAAGCTTTCTTT. Translated, it gives CASSGRGDNTEAFF.

The V and J genes are TRBV7-6 and TRBJ2-3; 10 bases line up with TRBD2. The V and J ends lost 5 bases and 0 bases, in that order; junction bases with no gene match: 14. Per germline, CDR1 SGHVS and CDR2 FNYEAQ. This CDR3 is 19 amino acids long. The DNA for the CDR3 is TGTGCCAGCAGCCGCCGAATGAGCGGGGGGGGAGTGAGCACAGATACGCAGTATTTT. Translation gives CASSRRMSGGGVSTDTQYF.

The CDR3 DNA is TGTGCCAGCAGTTTCAGAAATAATTCACCCCTCCACTTT. Translating it yields CASSFRNNSPLHF. This rearrangement joins TRBV2 to TRBJ1-6; D is uncertain. Germline V gene lookup returns CDR1 SNHLY and CDR2 FYNNEI. The CDR3 sequence is 13 residues long. V was pared by 5 bases and J by 5 bases, with 7 bases between.

This rearrangement joins TRBV9 to TRBJ1-3; unclear D gene. CDR3 size: 15 residues. The V end lost 2 bases, the J end lost 4 bases, and 13 bases lay between the germline ends. Germline-derived CDR1 and CDR2 are SGDLS and YYNGEE. The CDR3 protein is CASSVERQRGNTIYF. The DNA of the CDR3 is TGTGCCAGCAGCGTGGAAAGGCAGCGAGGAAACACCATATATTTT.

This chain links TRBV11-2 with TRBJ1-3, with a possible D match to TRBD1 (6 bases). V was trimmed by 5 bases and J by 4 bases, leaving 12 bases between them. Germline CDR1 is SGHAT and CDR2 is FQNNGV. There are 14 residues in the CDR3. In DNA form, the CDR3 reads TGTGCCAGCAGCGTCACAGGGTCAGGAAACACCATATATTTT. It is translated as CASSVTGSGNTIYF. Based on the CDR3 plus reference TRBV11-2 and TRBJ1-3, the full variable domain is EAGVAQSPRYKIIEKRQSVAFWCNPISGHATLYWYQQILGQGPKLLIQFQNNGVVDDSQLPKDRFSAERLKGVDSTLKIQPAKLEDSAVYLCASSVTGSGNTIYFGEGSWLTVV.